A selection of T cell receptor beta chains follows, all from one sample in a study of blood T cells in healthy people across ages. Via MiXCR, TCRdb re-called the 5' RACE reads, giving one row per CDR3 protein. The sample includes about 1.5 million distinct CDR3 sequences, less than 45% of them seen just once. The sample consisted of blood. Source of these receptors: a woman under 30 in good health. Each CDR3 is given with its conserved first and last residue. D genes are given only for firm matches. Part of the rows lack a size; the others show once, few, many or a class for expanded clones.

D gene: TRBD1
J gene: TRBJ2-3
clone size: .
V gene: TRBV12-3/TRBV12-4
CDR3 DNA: TGTGCCAGCAGTTCCCTAACAGGGGGGAGCGCAGATACGCAGTATTTT
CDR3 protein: CASSSLTGGSADTQYF

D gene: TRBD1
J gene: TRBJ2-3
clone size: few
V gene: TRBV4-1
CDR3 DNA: TGCGCCAGCAGCCAAGATTGGGGGACAGGGGTTTCAGATACGCAGTATTTT
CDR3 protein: CASSQDWGTGVSDTQYF

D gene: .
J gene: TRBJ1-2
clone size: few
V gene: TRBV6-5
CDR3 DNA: TGTGCCAGCAGTTACGAGGGGCGGGATGGCTACACCTTC
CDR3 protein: CASSYEGRDGYTF

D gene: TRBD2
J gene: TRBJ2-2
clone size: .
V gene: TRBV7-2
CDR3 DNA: TGTGCCAGCAGCCAAACCCTAGCGGGAGCTGGGGAGCTGTTTTTT
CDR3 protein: CASSQTLAGAGELFF

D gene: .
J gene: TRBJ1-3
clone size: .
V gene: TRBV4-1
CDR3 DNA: TGCGCCAGCAGCCACGGGCGGTGGCAGACCCGCTCTGGAAACACCATATATTTT
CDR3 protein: CASSHGRWQTRSGNTIYF

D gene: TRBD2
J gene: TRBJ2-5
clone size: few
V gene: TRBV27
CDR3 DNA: TGTGCCAGCAGTTTATCGTTCCGGGAGGGCCAAGAGACCCAGTACTTC
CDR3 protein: CASSLSFREGQETQYF

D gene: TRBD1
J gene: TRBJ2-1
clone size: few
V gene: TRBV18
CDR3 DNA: TGTGCCAGCTCACCGGACAGGGAGATATACAATGAGCAGTTCTTC
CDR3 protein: CASSPDREIYNEQFF

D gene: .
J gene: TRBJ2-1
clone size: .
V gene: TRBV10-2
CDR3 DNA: TGCGCCAGCAGTGAGCTGCGGTCCGACAATGAGCAGTTCTTC
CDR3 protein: CASSELRSDNEQFF

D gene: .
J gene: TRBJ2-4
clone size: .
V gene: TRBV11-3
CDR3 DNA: TGTGCCAGCAGCACAATTACAGGGTCTGAGCAGTACTTC
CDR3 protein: CASSTITGSEQYF

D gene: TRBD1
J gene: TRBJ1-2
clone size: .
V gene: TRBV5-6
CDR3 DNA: TGTGCCAGCAGCCCCTGGGACAGAGAATCCTATGGCTACACCTTC
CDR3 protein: CASSPWDRESYGYTF

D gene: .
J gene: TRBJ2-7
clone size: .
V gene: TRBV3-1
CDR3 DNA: TGTGCCAGCAGCCCTCCTTGGCGTTACGAGCAGTACTTC
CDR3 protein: CASSPPWRYEQYF

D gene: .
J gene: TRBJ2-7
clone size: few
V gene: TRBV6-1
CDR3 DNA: TGTGCCAGCCGCCGGGACCGCTACGAGCAGTACTTC
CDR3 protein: CASRRDRYEQYF

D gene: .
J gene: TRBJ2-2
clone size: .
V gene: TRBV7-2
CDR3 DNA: TGTGCCAGCAGCTTAAGTGGGCCCGGTGTCACCGGGGAGCTGTTTTTT
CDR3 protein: CASSLSGPGVTGELFF

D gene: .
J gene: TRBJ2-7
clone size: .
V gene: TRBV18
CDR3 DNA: TGTGCCAGCTCACCACCCAGGCAACCGCTCGAGCAGTACTTC
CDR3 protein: CASSPPRQPLEQYF

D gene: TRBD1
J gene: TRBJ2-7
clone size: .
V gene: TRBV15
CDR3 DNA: TGTGCCACCAGCAAGGGGGCTAACTCCTACGAGCAGTACTTC
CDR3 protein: CATSKGANSYEQYF

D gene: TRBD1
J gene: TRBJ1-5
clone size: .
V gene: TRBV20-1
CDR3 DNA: TGCAGTGTTATAGGACAGGGCAATCAGCCCCAGCATTTT
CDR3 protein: CSVIGQGNQPQHF

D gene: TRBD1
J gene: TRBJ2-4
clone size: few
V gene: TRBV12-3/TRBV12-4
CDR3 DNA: TGTGCCAGCAGTGACGGGACAGTCAAAAACATTCAGTACTTC
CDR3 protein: CASSDGTVKNIQYF

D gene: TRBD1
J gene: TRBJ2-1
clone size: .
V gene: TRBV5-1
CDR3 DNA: TGCGCCAGCAGCTTGAGGACGGGACAGGGCGACAATGAGCAGTTCTTC
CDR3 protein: CASSLRTGQGDNEQFF

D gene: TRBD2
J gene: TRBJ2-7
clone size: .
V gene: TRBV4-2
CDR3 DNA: TGTGCCAGCAGCCATGTACTAGCGGCTAGCTCCTACAAGCAGTACTTC
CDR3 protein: CASSHVLAASSYKQYF

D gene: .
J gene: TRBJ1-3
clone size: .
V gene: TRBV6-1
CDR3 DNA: TGTGCCAGCAGAGCCGGGGGAAGCTCTGGAAACACCATATATTTT
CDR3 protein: CASRAGGSSGNTIYF

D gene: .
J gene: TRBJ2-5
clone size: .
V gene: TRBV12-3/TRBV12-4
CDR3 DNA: TGTGCCAGCAGGCCTACTAGTGGGGAGATGTACCAAGAGACCCAGTACTTC
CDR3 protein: CASRPTSGEMYQETQYF

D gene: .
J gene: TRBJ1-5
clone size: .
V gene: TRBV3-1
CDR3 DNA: TGTGCCAGCAGCCAAGAGCCGGTTAGCAATCAGCCCCAGCATTTT
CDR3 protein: CASSQEPVSNQPQHF

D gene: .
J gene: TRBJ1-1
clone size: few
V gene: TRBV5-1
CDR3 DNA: TGCGCCAGCAGCGTGCACGGGAACACTGAAGCTTTCTTT
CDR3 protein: CASSVHGNTEAFF

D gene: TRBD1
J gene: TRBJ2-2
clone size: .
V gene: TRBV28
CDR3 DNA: TGTGCCAGCAGGAACGCCGGGACAGGGGCCGGGGAGCTGTTTTTT
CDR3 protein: CASRNAGTGAGELFF

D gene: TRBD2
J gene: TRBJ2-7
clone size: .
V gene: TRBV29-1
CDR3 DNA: TGCAGCGCGATTCGGACTAGCGGATCCTACGAGCAGTACTTC
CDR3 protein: CSAIRTSGSYEQYF

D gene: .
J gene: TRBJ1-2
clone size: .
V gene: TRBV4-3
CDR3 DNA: TGCGCCAGCAGCCAAGAAAGGGCGGTGAATAATGGCTACACCTTC
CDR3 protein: CASSQERAVNNGYTF

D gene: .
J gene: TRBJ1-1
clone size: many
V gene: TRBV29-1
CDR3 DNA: TGCAGCGTGAAGGGATTGAACACTGAAGCTTTCTTT
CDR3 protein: CSVKGLNTEAFF

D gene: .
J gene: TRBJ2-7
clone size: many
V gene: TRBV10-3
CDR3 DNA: TGTGCCATCAGTGAGGGGACAAACTACGAGCAGTACTTC
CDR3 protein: CAISEGTNYEQYF

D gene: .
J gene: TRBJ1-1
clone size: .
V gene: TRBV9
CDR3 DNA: TGTGCCAGCAGCGTCCTTACACCCACCAGAGAAGCTTTCTTT
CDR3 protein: CASSVLTPTREAFF

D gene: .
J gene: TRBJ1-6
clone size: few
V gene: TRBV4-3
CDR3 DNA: TGCGCCAGCAGCCAGATGACATCGGGAACGTTAAATTCACCCCTCCACTTT
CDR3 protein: CASSQMTSGTLNSPLHF

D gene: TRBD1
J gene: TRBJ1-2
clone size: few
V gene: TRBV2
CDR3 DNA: TGTGCCAGCAGTGTTCAGGGGGCGGACTATGGCTACACCTTC
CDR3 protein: CASSVQGADYGYTF

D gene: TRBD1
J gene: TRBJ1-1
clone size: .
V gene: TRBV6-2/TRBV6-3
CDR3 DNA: TGTGCCAGCAGTTACTGGGGGACAGCCGAAGCTTTCTTT
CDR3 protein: CASSYWGTAEAFF

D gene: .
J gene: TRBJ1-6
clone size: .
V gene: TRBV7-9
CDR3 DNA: TGTGCCAGCAGCGTGGACAGTTATAATAATTCACCCCTCCACTTT
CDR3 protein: CASSVDSYNNSPLHF

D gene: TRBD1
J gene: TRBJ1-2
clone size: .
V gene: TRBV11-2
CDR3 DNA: TGTGCCAGCAGACCCACAGGGGTTCATGGCTACACCTTC
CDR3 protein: CASRPTGVHGYTF

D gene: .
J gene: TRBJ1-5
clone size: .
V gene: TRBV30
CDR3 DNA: TGTGCCTGGAGTGGGGATAGCGATCAGCCCCAGCATTTT
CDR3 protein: CAWSGDSDQPQHF

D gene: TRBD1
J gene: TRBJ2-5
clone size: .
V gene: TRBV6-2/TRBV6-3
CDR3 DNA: TGTGCCAGCAGCCGGGACAGGGTAGGGGAGACCCAGTACTTC
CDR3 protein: CASSRDRVGETQYF

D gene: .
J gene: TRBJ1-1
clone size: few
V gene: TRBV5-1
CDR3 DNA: TGCGCCAGCAGCTGGGCGTCACAAGGGAGTGAAGCTTTCTTT
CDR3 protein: CASSWASQGSEAFF

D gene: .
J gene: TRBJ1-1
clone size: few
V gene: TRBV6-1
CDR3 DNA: TGTGCCAGCAGTGACCCGACCCTGCTTCGAGCTTTCTTT
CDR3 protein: CASSDPTLLRAFF

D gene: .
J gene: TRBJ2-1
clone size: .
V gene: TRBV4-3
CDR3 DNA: TGCGCCAGCAGCCCATCTGTTCTAGCGACGTACAATGAGCAGTTCTTC
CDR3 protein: CASSPSVLATYNEQFF

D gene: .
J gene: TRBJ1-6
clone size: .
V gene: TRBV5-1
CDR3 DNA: TGCGCCAGCAGCTTCAGGGAGAGCTCCTATAATTCACCCCTCCACTTT
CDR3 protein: CASSFRESSYNSPLHF